The 3 T cell receptor beta chains presented below share a single source sample, sequenced in a study of beta chain features in type 1 diabetes. cDNA synthesis used the whole RNA isolate, giving expressed TCRB sequences. Repertoires were generated with immunoSEQ multiplex PCR, while TCRdb's copy carries only in-frame clones and drops some. The sample carries a few hundred thousand clones, about 24% recorded once. The antigens these receptors bind are not known. Whole-study findings and limits: All four CD4+ subsets of Type 1 diabetes patients contained TCRB CDR3s that were moderately but significantly shorter.

Sequenced sample: naive CD4+ T cells from blood. These receptors came from a woman in her 30s with type 1 diabetes.

This clone was observed a handful of times. The rearrangement joins TRBV2 to TRBJ2-5; D possibly corresponds to TRBD2 (5 bases). The CDR3 has 14 residues. Germline assignment: CDR1 SNHLY and CDR2 FYNNEI. Trimming took 7 bases from V and 5 from J, leaving 17 bases between them. The CDR3 sequence is CASMEEARGETQYF. CDR3 sequence (DNA): TGTGCCAGCATGGAGGAGGCGCGAGGGGAGACCCAGTACTTC.

Only a few counts were recorded for this clone. V usage is TRBV29-1 and J usage is TRBJ2-1; the match to TRBD2 covers 13 bases. Germline V gives CDR1 SQVTM, CDR2 ANQGSEA. The CDR3 is made up of 16 amino acids. The junction had 5 bases not matched to a gene; V was cut back by 3 bases and J by 3 bases. CDR3 sequence (DNA): TGCAGCGTTGATACTCGGACTAGCGGGAGCTACAATGAGCAGTTCTTC. This encodes CSVDTRTSGSYNEQFF.

V gene TRBV7-3 combines with J gene TRBJ2-3; D remains ambiguous. Germline V gene sequence: CDR1 SGHTA, CDR2 FQGTGA. The V and J ends lost 5 bases and 4 bases respectively, with 10 bases between them. The length of the CDR3 is 13 residues. CDR3 bases: TGTGCCAGCAGCGAAGAGTCGCCAGATACGCAGTATTTT. Translating gives CASSEESPDTQYF.